Listed below are T cell receptor beta chains from one sample, sequenced in a study of long-term antiretroviral therapy in people with HIV. Sequencing was performed with immunoSEQ multiplex PCR; in TCRdb, only in-frame clones are kept and a portion is missing. This table has 25,000 to 35,000 clones, around 96% appearing once. The sequencing used unsorted PBMCs, collected roughly 6 years after starting antiretroviral therapy. The source is a man aged 30 to 39 with HIV. The CDR3 runs from the conserved cysteine through the conserved F or W. Fields, in order: V gene, D gene, clone size, CDR3 length, J gene, CDR3 protein, CDR3 DNA. D genes are given only for firm matches. Rows may omit the clone size; those that give it use once, few, many or a size class.

V gene: TRBV15; D gene: TRBD1; clone size: .; CDR3 length: 14; J gene: TRBJ1-4; CDR3 protein: CATSRGQEAEKLFF; CDR3 DNA: TGTGCCACCAGCAGGGGACAGGAAGCTGAAAAACTGTTTTTT
V gene: TRBV2; D gene: TRBD2; clone size: .; CDR3 length: 14; J gene: TRBJ2-2; CDR3 protein: CASKSGSGTGELFF; CDR3 DNA: TGTGCCAGCAAGAGCGGGAGCGGCACCGGGGAGCTGTTTTTT
V gene: TRBV7-6; D gene: TRBD1; clone size: .; CDR3 length: 15; J gene: TRBJ2-7; CDR3 protein: CASSLGQGGSYEQYF; CDR3 DNA: TGTGCCAGCAGCTTAGGACAGGGGGGCTCCTACGAGCAGTACTTC
V gene: TRBV29-1; D gene: .; clone size: once; CDR3 length: 15; J gene: TRBJ2-1; CDR3 protein: CSGWTDGLSYNEQFF; CDR3 DNA: TGCAGCGGGTGGACGGATGGACTTTCCTACAATGAGCAGTTCTTC
V gene: TRBV7-2; D gene: .; clone size: .; CDR3 length: 12; J gene: TRBJ1-2; CDR3 protein: CASSLEVGGYTF; CDR3 DNA: TGTGCCAGCAGCTTAGAAGTAGGAGGCTACACCTTC
V gene: TRBV2; D gene: .; clone size: once; CDR3 length: 13; J gene: TRBJ1-1; CDR3 protein: CASSEAYGDEAFF; CDR3 DNA: TGTGCCAGCAGTGAAGCGTACGGGGATGAAGCTTTCTTT
V gene: TRBV7-9; D gene: .; clone size: .; CDR3 length: 14; J gene: TRBJ2-5; CDR3 protein: CASSLAGAGETQYF; CDR3 DNA: TGTGCCAGCAGCTTAGCGGGGGCCGGAGAGACCCAGTACTTC
V gene: TRBV7-2; D gene: TRBD2; clone size: .; CDR3 length: 14; J gene: TRBJ2-7; CDR3 protein: CASSFGTSPYEQYF; CDR3 DNA: TGTGCCAGCAGCTTCGGGACTAGCCCTTACGAGCAGTACTTC
V gene: TRBV6-1; D gene: .; clone size: .; CDR3 length: 15; J gene: TRBJ2-5; CDR3 protein: CASTSGTALQETQYF; CDR3 DNA: TGTGCCAGCACCTCCGGGACGGCCCTCCAAGAGACCCAGTACTTC
V gene: TRBV6-5; D gene: TRBD1; clone size: .; CDR3 length: 15; J gene: TRBJ1-1; CDR3 protein: CASTAGTALFTEAFF; CDR3 DNA: TGTGCCAGCACCGCAGGGACAGCCCTTTTCACTGAAGCTTTCTTT
V gene: TRBV4-3; D gene: .; clone size: medium-sized; CDR3 length: 12; J gene: TRBJ2-7; CDR3 protein: CASSQGRNEQYF; CDR3 DNA: TGCGCCAGCAGCCAAGGGAGGAATGAGCAGTACTTC
V gene: TRBV21-1; D gene: .; clone size: .; CDR3 length: 13; J gene: TRBJ2-7; CDR3 protein: CASSNRDRLEQYF; CDR3 DNA: TGTGCCAGCAGCAATAGGGACAGGCTTGAGCAGTACTTC
V gene: TRBV5-6; D gene: .; clone size: .; CDR3 length: 15; J gene: TRBJ1-5; CDR3 protein: CASSLVTDSNQPQHF; CDR3 DNA: TGTGCCAGCAGCTTGGTAACAGATAGCAATCAGCCCCAGCATTTT
V gene: TRBV6-5; D gene: .; clone size: .; CDR3 length: 15; J gene: TRBJ1-5; CDR3 protein: CASSPTPTGNQPQHF; CDR3 DNA: TGTGCCAGCAGTCCGACCCCAACAGGGAATCAGCCCCAGCATTTT
V gene: TRBV5-1; D gene: .; clone size: .; CDR3 length: 16; J gene: TRBJ2-7; CDR3 protein: CASSLDRVGWTYEQYF; CDR3 DNA: TGCGCCAGCAGCTTGGACAGGGTAGGGTGGACCTACGAGCAGTACTTC
V gene: TRBV18; D gene: .; clone size: .; CDR3 length: 13; J gene: TRBJ1-1; CDR3 protein: CASSADWYTEAFF; CDR3 DNA: TGTGCCAGCTCAGCAGACTGGTACACTGAAGCTTTCTTT
V gene: TRBV7-2; D gene: TRBD2; clone size: .; CDR3 length: 16; J gene: TRBJ2-7; CDR3 protein: CASSLALYGGGLEQYF; CDR3 DNA: TGTGCCAGCAGCTTAGCTTTATACGGGGGGGGGCTCGAGCAGTACTTC
V gene: TRBV4-2; D gene: .; clone size: .; CDR3 length: 16; J gene: TRBJ2-3; CDR3 protein: CASSQDFGPRGTTQYF; CDR3 DNA: TGTGCCAGCAGCCAAGATTTCGGTCCCCGGGGGACTACGCAGTATTTT
V gene: TRBV2; D gene: .; clone size: few; CDR3 length: 13; J gene: TRBJ2-7; CDR3 protein: CASRSAGTYEQYF; CDR3 DNA: TGTGCCAGCCGATCAGCAGGGACCTACGAGCAGTACTTC
V gene: TRBV2; D gene: .; clone size: .; CDR3 length: 15; J gene: TRBJ2-3; CDR3 protein: CASSDRGRRTDTQYF; CDR3 DNA: TGTGCCAGCAGTGATAGAGGGCGCCGCACAGATACGCAGTATTTT
V gene: TRBV7-2; D gene: TRBD2; clone size: large; CDR3 length: 15; J gene: TRBJ2-3; CDR3 protein: CASSLIAGGRDTQYF; CDR3 DNA: TGTGCCAGCAGCCTCATAGCGGGGGGGCGGGATACGCAGTATTTT
V gene: TRBV11-2; D gene: .; clone size: .; CDR3 length: 13; J gene: TRBJ1-4; CDR3 protein: CASSLGVVGKLFF; CDR3 DNA: TGTGCCAGCAGCCTAGGGGTAGTCGGAAAACTGTTTTTT
V gene: TRBV5-5; D gene: .; clone size: .; CDR3 length: 13; J gene: TRBJ2-7; CDR3 protein: CASSRGSSYEQYF; CDR3 DNA: TGTGCCAGCAGTCGGGGGAGCTCCTACGAGCAGTACTTC
V gene: TRBV9; D gene: .; clone size: .; CDR3 length: 15; J gene: TRBJ1-6; CDR3 protein: CASSPSGATNSPLHF; CDR3 DNA: TGTGCCAGCAGCCCCTCGGGGGCGACTAATTCACCCCTCCACTTT
V gene: TRBV10-3; D gene: TRBD2; clone size: .; CDR3 length: 15; J gene: TRBJ2-1; CDR3 protein: CAISDWDSGVNEQFF; CDR3 DNA: TGTGCCATCAGTGACTGGGATAGCGGGGTGAATGAGCAGTTCTTC
V gene: TRBV27; D gene: .; clone size: .; CDR3 length: 15; J gene: TRBJ1-5; CDR3 protein: CASSLSGNSFQPQHF; CDR3 DNA: TGTGCCAGCAGTTTATCGGGAAATAGTTTTCAGCCCCAGCATTTT
V gene: TRBV15; D gene: .; clone size: .; CDR3 length: 15; J gene: TRBJ2-7; CDR3 protein: CATSRDVVSSYEQYF; CDR3 DNA: TGTGCCACCAGCAGAGACGTAGTAAGCTCCTACGAGCAGTACTTC
V gene: TRBV19; D gene: .; clone size: .; CDR3 length: 15; J gene: TRBJ1-5; CDR3 protein: CASSRGRYGNQPQHF; CDR3 DNA: TGTGCCAGTAGTAGAGGCCGGTATGGCAATCAGCCCCAGCATTTT
V gene: TRBV4-1; D gene: .; clone size: .; CDR3 length: 15; J gene: TRBJ2-1; CDR3 protein: CASSQTLSQGNEQFF; CDR3 DNA: TGCGCCAGCAGCCAAACCCTATCCCAGGGCAATGAGCAGTTCTTC
V gene: TRBV6-4; D gene: TRBD2; clone size: .; CDR3 length: 15; J gene: TRBJ2-3; CDR3 protein: CASSDGRGGRDTQYF; CDR3 DNA: TGTGCCAGCAGTGACGGCCGGGGGGGCCGGGATACGCAGTATTTT
V gene: TRBV5-4; D gene: .; clone size: .; CDR3 length: 13; J gene: TRBJ2-3; CDR3 protein: CASRKGGTDTQYF; CDR3 DNA: TGTGCCAGCAGAAAAGGAGGCACAGATACGCAGTATTTT
V gene: TRBV19; D gene: TRBD2; clone size: .; CDR3 length: 15; J gene: TRBJ2-1; CDR3 protein: CASFPRAASGGGQFF; CDR3 DNA: TGTGCCAGTTTCCCCCGTGCGGCTAGCGGGGGAGGGCAGTTCTTC
V gene: TRBV9; D gene: TRBD1; clone size: .; CDR3 length: 15; J gene: TRBJ2-4; CDR3 protein: CASSRTGVGKNIQYF; CDR3 DNA: TGTGCCAGCAGCAGGACAGGGGTCGGCAAAAACATTCAGTACTTC
V gene: TRBV6-1; D gene: .; clone size: .; CDR3 length: 15; J gene: TRBJ2-5; CDR3 protein: CASSVFTTSQETQYF; CDR3 DNA: TGTGCCAGCAGTGTTTTTACTACCTCCCAAGAGACCCAGTACTTC
V gene: TRBV19; D gene: .; clone size: .; CDR3 length: 12; J gene: TRBJ2-3; CDR3 protein: CASSIGPDTQYF; CDR3 DNA: TGTGCCAGTAGTATAGGCCCAGATACGCAGTATTTT
V gene: TRBV29-1; D gene: TRBD2; clone size: .; CDR3 length: 14; J gene: TRBJ2-1; CDR3 protein: CSVIGGSSYNEQFF; CDR3 DNA: TGCAGCGTTATCGGCGGGAGCTCCTACAATGAGCAGTTCTTC
V gene: TRBV28; D gene: TRBD2; clone size: .; CDR3 length: 15; J gene: TRBJ2-7; CDR3 protein: CASSSGLAGFYEQYF; CDR3 DNA: TGTGCCAGCAGTTCGGGACTAGCGGGGTTCTACGAGCAGTACTTC
V gene: TRBV11-1; D gene: .; clone size: .; CDR3 length: 15; J gene: TRBJ2-5; CDR3 protein: CASSNPPQGSETQYF; CDR3 DNA: TGTGCCAGCAGCAACCCTCCCCAGGGATCGGAGACCCAGTACTTC
V gene: TRBV5-1; D gene: TRBD2; clone size: .; CDR3 length: 17; J gene: TRBJ2-5; CDR3 protein: CASSLGLAGGWEETQYF; CDR3 DNA: TGCGCCAGCAGCTTAGGACTAGCGGGGGGTTGGGAAGAGACCCAGTACTTC
V gene: TRBV4-2; D gene: .; clone size: .; CDR3 length: 13; J gene: TRBJ1-5; CDR3 protein: CASSQPGEQPQHF; CDR3 DNA: TGTGCCAGCAGCCAACCAGGGGAACAGCCCCAGCATTTT
V gene: TRBV11-1; D gene: TRBD1; clone size: once; CDR3 length: 13; J gene: TRBJ1-2; CDR3 protein: CASSSGQGYGYTF; CDR3 DNA: TGTGCCAGCAGCTCGGGACAGGGTTATGGCTACACCTTC
V gene: TRBV29-1; D gene: .; clone size: .; CDR3 length: 14; J gene: TRBJ1-2; CDR3 protein: CSVVYSLGGDGYTF; CDR3 DNA: TGCAGCGTTGTTTACAGCCTGGGGGGCGATGGCTACACCTTC